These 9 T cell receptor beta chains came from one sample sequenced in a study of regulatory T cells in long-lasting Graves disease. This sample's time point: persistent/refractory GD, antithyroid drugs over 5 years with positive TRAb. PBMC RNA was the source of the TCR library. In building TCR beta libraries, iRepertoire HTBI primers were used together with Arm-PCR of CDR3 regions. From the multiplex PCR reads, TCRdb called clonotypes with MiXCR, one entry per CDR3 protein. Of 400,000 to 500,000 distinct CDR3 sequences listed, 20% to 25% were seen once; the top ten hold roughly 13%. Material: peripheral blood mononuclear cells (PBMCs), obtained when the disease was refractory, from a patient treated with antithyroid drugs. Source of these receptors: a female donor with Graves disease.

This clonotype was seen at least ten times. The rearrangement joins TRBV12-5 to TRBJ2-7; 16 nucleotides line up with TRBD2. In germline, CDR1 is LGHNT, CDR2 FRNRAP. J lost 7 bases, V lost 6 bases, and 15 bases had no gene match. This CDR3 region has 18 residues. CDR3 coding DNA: TGTGCTAGTGGCCCAACCGGGACTAGCGGGAGGGGCTTGGGGGAGCAGTACTTC. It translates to CASGPTGTSGRGLGEQYF.

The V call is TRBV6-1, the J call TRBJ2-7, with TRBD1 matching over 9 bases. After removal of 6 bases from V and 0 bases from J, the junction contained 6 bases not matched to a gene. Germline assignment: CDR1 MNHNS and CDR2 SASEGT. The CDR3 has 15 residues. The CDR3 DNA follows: TGTGCCAGCAGAGAGACAGGGGGGGGCTCCTACGAGCAGTACTTC. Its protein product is CASRETGGGSYEQYF.

The CDR3 reads CASSLPDRSLEQYF. The CDR3 region has the DNA TGTGCCAGCAGCTTACCCGACCGTAGCCTCGAGCAGTACTTC. This sequence joins TRBV7-2 and TRBJ2-7; unclear D gene. Germline assignment: CDR1 SGHTA and CDR2 FQGNSA. V lost 2 bases to trimming and J lost 6 bases, with 14 bases between them. CDR3 length equals 14 residues. Combining the CDR3 with reference TRBV7-2 and TRBJ2-7 gives the whole variable domain GAGVSQSPSNKVTEKGKDVELRCDPISGHTALYWYRQSLGQGLEFLIYFQGNSAPDKSGLPSDRFSAERTGGSVSTLTIQRTQQEDSAVYLCASSLPDRSLEQYFGPGTRLTVT.

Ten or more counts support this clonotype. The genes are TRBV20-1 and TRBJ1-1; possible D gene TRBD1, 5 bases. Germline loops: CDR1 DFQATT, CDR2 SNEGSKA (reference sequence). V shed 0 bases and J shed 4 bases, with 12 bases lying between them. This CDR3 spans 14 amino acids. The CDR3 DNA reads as TGCAGTGCTAGAGATCAGGGCAGGTTCACTGAAGCTTTCTTT. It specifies CSARDQGRFTEAFF.

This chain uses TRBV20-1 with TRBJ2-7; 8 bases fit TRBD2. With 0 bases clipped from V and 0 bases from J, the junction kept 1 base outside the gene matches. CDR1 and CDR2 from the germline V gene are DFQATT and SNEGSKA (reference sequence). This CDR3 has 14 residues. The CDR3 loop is CSARDLAGSYEQYF. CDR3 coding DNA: TGCAGTGCTAGAGATCTAGCGGGCTCCTACGAGCAGTACTTC.

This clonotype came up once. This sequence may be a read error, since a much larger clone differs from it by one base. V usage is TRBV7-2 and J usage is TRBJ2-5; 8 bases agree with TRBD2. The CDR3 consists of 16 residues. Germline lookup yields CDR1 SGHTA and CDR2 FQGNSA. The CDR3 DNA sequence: TGTGCCAACAGCTTAGTTAGCGGGGTTGTATGGGAGACCCAGTACTTC. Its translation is CANSLVSGVVWETQYF.

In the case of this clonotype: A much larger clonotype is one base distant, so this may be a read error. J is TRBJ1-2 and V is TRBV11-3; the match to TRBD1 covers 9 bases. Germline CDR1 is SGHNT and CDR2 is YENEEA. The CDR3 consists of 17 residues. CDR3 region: CASSPRDRVTPGDGCTF. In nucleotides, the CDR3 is TGTGCCAGCAGCCCGAGGGACAGGGTAACGCCAGGGGATGGCTGCACCTTC.

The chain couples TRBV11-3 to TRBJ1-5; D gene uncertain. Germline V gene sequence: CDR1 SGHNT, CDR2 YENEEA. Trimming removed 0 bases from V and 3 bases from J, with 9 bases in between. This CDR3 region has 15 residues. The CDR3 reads CASSLEGRSNQPQHF. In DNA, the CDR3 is TGTGCCAGCAGCTTAGAAGGCAGGTCCAATCAGCCCCAGCATTTT.

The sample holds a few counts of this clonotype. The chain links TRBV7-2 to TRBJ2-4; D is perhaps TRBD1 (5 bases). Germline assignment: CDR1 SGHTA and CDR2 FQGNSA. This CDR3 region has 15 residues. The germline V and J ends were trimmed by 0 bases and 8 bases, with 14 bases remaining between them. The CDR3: CASSLAIQGADIQYF. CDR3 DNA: TGTGCCAGCAGCTTAGCTATTCAGGGCGCGGACATTCAGTACTTC.